The present TCR beta chain was sequenced within a study of T cells in Graves' hyperthyroidism and ophthalmopathy. Ten or more counts support this clonotype. What it binds is not known. Germline trimming cut 10 bases from V and 1 base from J; bases unmatched to any gene: 2. The CDR3 has 12 amino acids. The V gene's germline CDR1 is PRHDT and CDR2 FYEKMQ (reference sequence). When ophthalmopathy did not progress within 18 months, Graves' hyperthyroidism was considered stable. Criteria for exclusion of patients were uncontrolled infection, other autoimmune disease, pregnancy or lactation. Approximately 9.3 ml of fresh peripheral blood supplied the PBMCs. Findings of the study overall: The model foresaw ophthalmopathy a median around 6 months prior to onset.

Authors of the study amplified TCR beta CDR3 regions from RNA transcripts. Initially, a first-round RT-PCR of the TCR CDR3 employed the HTBI primer set. TCRdb re-analysed the multiplex PCR reads in MiXCR, keeping a single row per CDR3 protein. The sample carries around 480,000 distinct CDR3 sequences, over 13% recorded once. The receptor was isolated from a woman between 18 and 30 years old with Graves' hyperthyroidism. This chain joins TRBV13 and TRBJ1-1; 8 nucleotides line up with TRBD1. Sequencing was performed on blood. CDR3 sequence (DNA): TGTGCCATCGGGACAGGGAACACTGAAGCTTTCTTT. The encoded protein is CAIGTGNTEAFF. Complete variable domain (other parts from reference TRBV13 and TRBJ1-1): AAGVIQSPRHLIKEKRETATLKCYPIPRHDTVYWYQQGPGQDPQFLISFYEKMQSDKGSIPDRFSAQQFSDYHSELNMSSLELGDSALYFCAIGTGNTEAFFGQGTRLTVV.